This TCR beta chain appears in the sequencing data of a study of cytomegalovirus exposure and HLA in healthy donors. Between the trimmed V and J ends, which lost 5 bases and 7 bases, there was a span of 15 bases. The germline V gene encodes CDR1 SGHTA and CDR2 FQGNSA. This CDR3 contains 14 residues. In the PCR, 60 Vbeta and 13 Jbeta primers were used. Assay: immunoSEQ multiplex PCR; the TCRdb copy retains only in-frame clones and omits some. Here the sample spans 80,000 or so clones, 70% to 80% being singletons. The sample consisted of PBMCs. V gene TRBV7-2 combines with J gene TRBJ2-1; the D is unclear. The receptor was derived from a man aged 25-45 years in good health and CMV-seropositive. The CDR3 DNA reads TGTGCCAGCAGCCTGATAGCCGTAAAAAATGAGCAGTTCTTC. Its translation is CASSLIAVKNEQFF.